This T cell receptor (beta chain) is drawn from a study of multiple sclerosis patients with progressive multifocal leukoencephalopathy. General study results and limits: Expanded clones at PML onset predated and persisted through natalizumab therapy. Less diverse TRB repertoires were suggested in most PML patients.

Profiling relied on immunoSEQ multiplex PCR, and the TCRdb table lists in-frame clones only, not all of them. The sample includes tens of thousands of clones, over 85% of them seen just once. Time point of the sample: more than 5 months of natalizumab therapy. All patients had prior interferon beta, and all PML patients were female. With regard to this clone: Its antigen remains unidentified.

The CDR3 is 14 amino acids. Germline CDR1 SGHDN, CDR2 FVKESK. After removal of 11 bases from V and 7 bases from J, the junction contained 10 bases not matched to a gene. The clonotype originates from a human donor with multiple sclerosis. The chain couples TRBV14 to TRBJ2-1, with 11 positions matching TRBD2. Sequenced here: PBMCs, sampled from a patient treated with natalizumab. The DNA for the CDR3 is TGTGCCTCCCTAACTAGCGGGAGTGGGAATGAGCAGTTCTTC. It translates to CASLTSGSGNEQFF.